Listed below are T cell receptor beta chains from one sample, sequenced in a study of human T cells and chemical hapten exposure. Each CDR3 protein is one row after TCRdb ran MiXCR on the RACE reads. The profile shows about 380,000 distinct CDR3 sequences, less than 6.5% of them singletons. The source material was whole blood, sampled in connection with sensitization to the hapten diphenylcyclopropenone (DPC). These receptors all stem from a woman in her 50s with alopecia areata. Some clones in this sample may be carry-over from other donors' samples. Each CDR3 is given with its conserved first and last residue. The D gene is left open where the match is weak. Rows may omit the clone size; those that give it use once, few, many or a size class.

TRBV18	NA	NA	TRBJ1-3	16	TGTGCCAGCTCACCTTCCGTTATCGCCTCTGGAAACACCATATATTTT	CASSPSVIASGNTIYF
TRBV29-1	TRBD2	NA	TRBJ2-1	14	TGCAGCGTCACAACTAGCGGGGGGTACAATGAGCAGTTCTTC	CSVTTSGGYNEQFF
TRBV12-3/TRBV12-4	TRBD1	NA	TRBJ2-1	15	TGTGCCAGCAGAACAGGGGGCAGCTCCTACAATGAGCAGTTCTTC	CASRTGGSSYNEQFF
TRBV5-5	TRBD1	few	TRBJ1-2	14	TGTGCCAGCAGCTGGACAGGCGGGTCCTATGGCTACACCTTC	CASSWTGGSYGYTF
TRBV27	NA	many	TRBJ2-1	14	TGTGCCAGCAGTCTCCCGGGACTCCACAATGAGCAGTTCTTC	CASSLPGLHNEQFF
TRBV29-1	TRBD2	many	TRBJ2-3	15	TGCAGCGTTCTGACTAGCGGGAGTTCGACAGATACGCAGTATTTT	CSVLTSGSSTDTQYF
TRBV15	NA	few	TRBJ2-1	11	TGTGCCACCAGCGGGGGGTGGAAGCAGTTCTTC	CATSGGWKQFF
TRBV7-8	TRBD1	few	TRBJ1-4	18	TGTGCCAGCAGTCCACTCAGGGGGGGCCTGCTCTTAGGGGAAAAACTGTTTTTT	CASSPLRGGLLLGEKLFF
TRBV5-1	TRBD2	few	TRBJ2-3	17	TGCGCCAGCAGCCCCCGGACTAGCGGGGGGCCCCCAGATACGCAGTATTTT	CASSPRTSGGPPDTQYF
TRBV11-2	NA	many	TRBJ2-1	15	TGTGCCAGCAGCTTACAGCGGGGGACAGGCAATGAGCAGTTCTTC	CASSLQRGTGNEQFF
TRBV18	NA	NA	TRBJ1-6	14	TGTGCCAGCTCCCAAGGACGGACGAATTCACCCCTCCACTTT	CASSQGRTNSPLHF
TRBV28	NA	many	TRBJ2-4	15	TGTGCCAGCAGCCCCAACAGGGACGCCAAAAACATTCAGTACTTC	CASSPNRDAKNIQYF
TRBV6-1	NA	NA	TRBJ1-3	14	TGTGCCAGCAGTGAATCGGTACCTGGAAACACCATATATTTT	CASSESVPGNTIYF
TRBV5-6	TRBD2	many	TRBJ2-3	15	TGTGCCAGCAGCTTGCGGGGGGGGCCCACAGATACGCAGTATTTT	CASSLRGGPTDTQYF
TRBV10-3	NA	many	TRBJ2-1	13	TGTGCCATCAGTGGTGGAGGGGACAATGAGCAGTTCTTC	CAISGGGDNEQFF
TRBV29-1	TRBD2	many	TRBJ2-2	14	TGCAGCGCCCCTGGGACTAGCGCGTCCGGGGAGCTGTTTTTT	CSAPGTSASGELFF
TRBV25-1	NA	few	TRBJ2-6	16	TGTGCCAGCAACCCGGGCGGGTCCCCTGGGGCCAACGTCCTGACTTTC	CASNPGGSPGANVLTF
TRBV12-3/TRBV12-4	NA	few	TRBJ1-1	14	TGTGCCAGCAGTTTAGGACAGGCGGTCCCTCTAGCTTTCTTT	CASSLGQAVPLAFF
TRBV18	NA	few	TRBJ1-1	15	TGTGCCAGCTCACCTTCCGGAGGGGGGGTCACTGAAGCTTTCTTT	CASSPSGGGVTEAFF
TRBV5-1	TRBD2	many	TRBJ2-5	15	TGCGCCAGCAGCCAACTAACTAGCGGCCAAGAGACCCAGTACTTC	CASSQLTSGQETQYF
TRBV27	TRBD2	few	TRBJ2-3	14	TGTGCCTCCCGGGCGGGAGTGGGCACAGATACGCAGTATTTT	CASRAGVGTDTQYF
TRBV30	NA	NA	TRBJ2-7	14	TGTGCCTGGAGTGGGGGACTGAGCTCCTACGAGCAGTACTTC	CAWSGGLSSYEQYF
TRBV7-2	TRBD2	many	TRBJ2-3	14	TGTGCCAGCAGCTCCGGGACTAGCGGTTGGTCGCAGTATTTT	CASSSGTSGWSQYF
TRBV12-3/TRBV12-4	NA	few	TRBJ1-1	12	TGTGCCAGCAGTTTCCCCGGGGCCGGGCTCTTCTTT	CASSFPGAGLFF
TRBV6-5	NA	few	TRBJ2-5	12	TGTGCCAGCAAAACACCAGGGGAGACCCAGTACTTC	CASKTPGETQYF
TRBV27	NA	few	TRBJ1-5	13	TGTGCCAGCAGTTTAACGCTCGATCAGCCCCAGCATTTT	CASSLTLDQPQHF
TRBV15	NA	few	TRBJ2-7	16	TGTGCCACCAGCAGCCGGGACGGGGCGCTTTCCTACGAGCAGTACTTC	CATSSRDGALSYEQYF
TRBV12-3/TRBV12-4	NA	few	TRBJ2-5	14	TGTGCCAGCAGTCCTAGCAGGGTCCAAGAGACCCAGTACTTC	CASSPSRVQETQYF
TRBV12-5	TRBD1	few	TRBJ1-5	18	TGTGCTAGTGGTTTGGTAGTTGGGGACAGGGAGGTGGGTCAGCCCCAGCATTTT	CASGLVVGDREVGQPQHF
TRBV3-1	NA	many	TRBJ2-7	15	TGTGCCAGCAGCCAGGTCGGGACGCCGAGACCCGAGCAGTACTTC	CASSQVGTPRPEQYF
TRBV5-6	NA	NA	TRBJ2-7	14	TGTGCCAGCAGCTTGGCACAGCGCCGGTGGGAGCAGTACTTC	CASSLAQRRWEQYF
TRBV6-1	NA	many	TRBJ1-1	14	TGTGCCACCTACTCGGGCAGCATGAACACTGAAGCTTTCTTT	CATYSGSMNTEAFF
TRBV4-2	TRBD2	NA	TRBJ2-1	15	TGTGCCAGCAGCCAAGAGGGAGGGTCCTACAATGAGCAGTTCTTC	CASSQEGGSYNEQFF
TRBV10-2	NA	few	TRBJ1-2	13	TGCGCCAGCAGTCGAGACAGCTTGCGTGGCTACACCTTC	CASSRDSLRGYTF
TRBV6-2/TRBV6-3	NA	many	TRBJ2-2	14	TGTGCCAGCAGTTACTCGAACGATGCCGGGGAGCTGTTTTTT	CASSYSNDAGELFF
TRBV6-1	NA	many	TRBJ1-1	12	TGTGCCAGCAGTGAACTGAACACTGAAGCTTTCTTT	CASSELNTEAFF
TRBV5-5	TRBD1	few	TRBJ1-1	14	TGTGCCAGCAGCTTGAAGGAGGGGGCCACTGAAGCTTTCTTT	CASSLKEGATEAFF
TRBV11-2	NA	many	TRBJ2-1	16	TGTGCCAGCAGCTTAGACCCGGGGGCCTTGTACAATGAGCAGTTCTTC	CASSLDPGALYNEQFF
TRBV3-1	NA	few	TRBJ1-1	12	TGTGCCAGCAGCCAAGCTGCGGATAAAGCTTTCTTT	CASSQAADKAFF
TRBV5-6	TRBD1	many	TRBJ2-5	15	TGTGCCAGCAGCTTGGGACAGGGCGAACAAGAGACCCAGTACTTC	CASSLGQGEQETQYF
TRBV20-1	NA	few	TRBJ1-6	14	TGCAGTGCTCTGGGAGGTTCCTATAATTCACCCCTCCACTTT	CSALGGSYNSPLHF